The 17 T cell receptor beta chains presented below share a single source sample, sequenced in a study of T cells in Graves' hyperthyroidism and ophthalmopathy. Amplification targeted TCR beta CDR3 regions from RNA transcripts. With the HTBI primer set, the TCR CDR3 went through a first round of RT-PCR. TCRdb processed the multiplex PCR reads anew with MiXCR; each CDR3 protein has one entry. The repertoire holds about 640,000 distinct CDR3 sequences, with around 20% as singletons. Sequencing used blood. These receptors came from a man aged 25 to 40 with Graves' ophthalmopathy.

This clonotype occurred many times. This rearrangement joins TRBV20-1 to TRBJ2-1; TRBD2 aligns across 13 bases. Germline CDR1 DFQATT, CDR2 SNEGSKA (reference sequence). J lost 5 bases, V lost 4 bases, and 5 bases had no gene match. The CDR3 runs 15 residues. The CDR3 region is CSATKLAGGNNEQFF. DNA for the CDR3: TGCAGTGCTACGAAACTAGCGGGAGGGAACAATGAGCAGTTCTTC.

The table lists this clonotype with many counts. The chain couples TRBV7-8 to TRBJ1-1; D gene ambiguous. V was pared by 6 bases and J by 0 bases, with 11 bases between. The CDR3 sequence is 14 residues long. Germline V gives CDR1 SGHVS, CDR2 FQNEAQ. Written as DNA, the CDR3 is TGTGCCAGCAGAACCTCTACAGTGAACACTGAAGCTTTCTTT. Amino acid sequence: CASRTSTVNTEAFF.

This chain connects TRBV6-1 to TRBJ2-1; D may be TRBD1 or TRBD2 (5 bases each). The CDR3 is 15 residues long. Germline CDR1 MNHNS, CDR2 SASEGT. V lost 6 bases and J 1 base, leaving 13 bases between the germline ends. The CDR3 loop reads CASRPRDQSYNEQFF. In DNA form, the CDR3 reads TGTGCCAGCAGACCCCGGGACCAATCCTACAATGAGCAGTTCTTC.

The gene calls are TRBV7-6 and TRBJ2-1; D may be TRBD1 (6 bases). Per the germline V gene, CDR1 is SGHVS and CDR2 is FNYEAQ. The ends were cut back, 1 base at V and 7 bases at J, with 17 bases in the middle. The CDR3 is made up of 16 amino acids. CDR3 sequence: CASSLENRALLNEQFF. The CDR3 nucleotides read TGTGCCAGCAGCTTAGAGAACAGGGCGTTACTAAATGAGCAGTTCTTC.

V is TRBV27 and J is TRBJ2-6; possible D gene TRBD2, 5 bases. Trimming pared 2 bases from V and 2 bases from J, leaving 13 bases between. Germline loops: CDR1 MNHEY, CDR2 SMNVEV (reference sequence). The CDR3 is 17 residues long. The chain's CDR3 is CASSLMGPGAGANVLTF. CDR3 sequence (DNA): TGTGCCAGCAGTTTAATGGGTCCCGGGGCTGGGGCCAACGTCCTGACTTTC.

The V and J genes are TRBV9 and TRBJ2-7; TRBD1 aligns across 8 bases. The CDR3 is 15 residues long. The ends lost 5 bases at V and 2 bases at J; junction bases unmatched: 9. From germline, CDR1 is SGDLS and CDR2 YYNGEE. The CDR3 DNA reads TGTGCCAGCAGTGTTGGACAGGGATATGCCTACGAGCAGTACTTC. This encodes CASSVGQGYAYEQYF.

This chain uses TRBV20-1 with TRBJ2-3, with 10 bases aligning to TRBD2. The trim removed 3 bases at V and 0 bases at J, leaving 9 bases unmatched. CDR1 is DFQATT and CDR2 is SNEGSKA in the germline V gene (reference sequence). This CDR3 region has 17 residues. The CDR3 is CSARLETSGTSTDTQYF. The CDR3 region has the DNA TGCAGTGCTAGGCTGGAAACTAGCGGGACTAGCACAGATACGCAGTATTTT.

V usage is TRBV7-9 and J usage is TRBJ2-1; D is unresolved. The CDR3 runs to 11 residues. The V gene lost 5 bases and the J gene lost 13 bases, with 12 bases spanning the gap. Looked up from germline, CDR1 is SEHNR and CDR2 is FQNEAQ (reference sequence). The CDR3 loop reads CASSPSPVQFF. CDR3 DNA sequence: TGTGCCAGCAGCCCCTCCCCCGTTCAGTTCTTC.

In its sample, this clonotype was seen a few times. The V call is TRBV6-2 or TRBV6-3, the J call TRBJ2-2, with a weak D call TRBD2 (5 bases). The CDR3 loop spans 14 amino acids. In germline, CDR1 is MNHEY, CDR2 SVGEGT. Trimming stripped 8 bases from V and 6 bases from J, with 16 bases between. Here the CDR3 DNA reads TGTGCCAGCCGGGATGGTAGGGTCGCCGGGGAGCTGTTTTTT. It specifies CASRDGRVAGELFF.

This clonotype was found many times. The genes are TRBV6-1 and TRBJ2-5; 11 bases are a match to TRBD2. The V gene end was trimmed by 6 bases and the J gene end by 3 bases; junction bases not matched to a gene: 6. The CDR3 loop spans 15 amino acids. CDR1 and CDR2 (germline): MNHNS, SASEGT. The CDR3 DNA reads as TGTGCCAGCAGCCCGGGACTAGCGGTTAAAGAGACCCAGTACTTC. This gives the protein CASSPGLAVKETQYF.

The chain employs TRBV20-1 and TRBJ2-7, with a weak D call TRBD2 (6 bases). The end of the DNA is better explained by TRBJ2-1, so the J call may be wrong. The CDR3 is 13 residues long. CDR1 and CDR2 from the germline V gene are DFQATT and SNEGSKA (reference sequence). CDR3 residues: CSADHSGAYEQFF. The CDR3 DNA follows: TGCAGTGCGGACCATAGCGGAGCCTACGAGCAGTTCTTC.

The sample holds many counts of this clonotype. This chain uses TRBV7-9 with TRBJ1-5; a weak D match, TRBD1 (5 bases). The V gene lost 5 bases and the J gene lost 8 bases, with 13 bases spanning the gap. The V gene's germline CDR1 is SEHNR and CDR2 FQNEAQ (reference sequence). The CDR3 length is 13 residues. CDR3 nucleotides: TGTGCCAGCAGCCGAGGGGAGTTCAAGCCCCAGCATTTT. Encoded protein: CASSRGEFKPQHF.

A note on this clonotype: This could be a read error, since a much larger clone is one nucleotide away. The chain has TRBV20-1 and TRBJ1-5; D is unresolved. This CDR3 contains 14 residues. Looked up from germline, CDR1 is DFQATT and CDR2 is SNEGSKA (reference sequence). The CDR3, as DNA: TGCAGTGTTAGAGATGATGACTCCGCACAGCCCCAGCATTTT. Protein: CSVRDDDSAQPQHF.

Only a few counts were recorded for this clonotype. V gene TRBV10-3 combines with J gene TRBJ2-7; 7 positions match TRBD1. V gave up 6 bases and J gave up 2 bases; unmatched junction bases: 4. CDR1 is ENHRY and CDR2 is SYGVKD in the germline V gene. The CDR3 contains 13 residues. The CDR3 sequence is CAISRDSTYEQYF. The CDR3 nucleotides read TGTGCCATCAGCCGGGACAGTACCTACGAGCAGTACTTC.

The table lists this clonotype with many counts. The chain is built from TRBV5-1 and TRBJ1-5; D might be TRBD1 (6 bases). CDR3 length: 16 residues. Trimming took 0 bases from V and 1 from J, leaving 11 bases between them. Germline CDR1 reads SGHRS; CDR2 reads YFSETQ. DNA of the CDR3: TGCGCCAGCAGCTTGGGTGGGGGCCCGAGCAATCAGCCCCAGCATTTT. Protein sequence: CASSLGGGPSNQPQHF.

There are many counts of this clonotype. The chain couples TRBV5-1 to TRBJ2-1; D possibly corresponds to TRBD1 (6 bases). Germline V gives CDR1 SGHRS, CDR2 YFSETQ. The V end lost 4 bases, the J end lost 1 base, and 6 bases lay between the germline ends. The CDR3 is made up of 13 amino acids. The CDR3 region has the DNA TGCGCCAGCAGCGGACAGTCCTACAATGAGCAGTTCTTC. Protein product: CASSGQSYNEQFF.

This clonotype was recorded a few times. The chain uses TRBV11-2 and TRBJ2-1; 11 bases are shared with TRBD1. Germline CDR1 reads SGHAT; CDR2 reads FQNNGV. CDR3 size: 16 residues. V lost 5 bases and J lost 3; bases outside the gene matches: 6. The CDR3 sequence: CASSVGQGVLYNEQFF. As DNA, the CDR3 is TGTGCCAGCAGCGTGGGACAGGGGGTCCTCTACAATGAGCAGTTCTTC.